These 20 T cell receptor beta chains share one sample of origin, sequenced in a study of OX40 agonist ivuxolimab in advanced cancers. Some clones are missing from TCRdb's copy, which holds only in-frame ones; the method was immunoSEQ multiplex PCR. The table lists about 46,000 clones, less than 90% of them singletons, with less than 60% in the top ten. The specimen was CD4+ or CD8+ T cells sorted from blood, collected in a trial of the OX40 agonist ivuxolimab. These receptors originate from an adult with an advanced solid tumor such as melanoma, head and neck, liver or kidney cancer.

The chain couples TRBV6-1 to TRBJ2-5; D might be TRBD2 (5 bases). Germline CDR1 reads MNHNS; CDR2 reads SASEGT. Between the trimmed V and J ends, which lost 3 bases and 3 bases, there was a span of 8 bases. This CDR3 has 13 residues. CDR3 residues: CASSDQAEETQYF. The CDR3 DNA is TGTGCCAGCAGTGATCAAGCGGAAGAGACCCAGTACTTC.

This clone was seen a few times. The CDR3 nucleotides read TGTGCCAGCAGTTCCTCCGGGACTAGCGGTCAAGAGACCCAGTACTTC. Its protein is CASSSSGTSGQETQYF. The chain uses TRBV6-5 and TRBJ2-5, with 11 bases aligning to TRBD2. V dropped 4 bases and J dropped 2; count of bases not matched to a gene: 6. CDR1 is MNHEY and CDR2 is SVGAGI in the germline V gene. This CDR3 is built from 16 residues.

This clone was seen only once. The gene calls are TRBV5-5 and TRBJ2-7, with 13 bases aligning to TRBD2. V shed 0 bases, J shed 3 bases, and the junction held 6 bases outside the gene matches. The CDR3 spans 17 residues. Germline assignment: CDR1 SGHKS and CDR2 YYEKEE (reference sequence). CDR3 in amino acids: CASSLVLGLAGVYEQYF. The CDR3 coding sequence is TGTGCCAGCAGCTTGGTACTAGGACTAGCGGGAGTCTACGAGCAGTACTTC.

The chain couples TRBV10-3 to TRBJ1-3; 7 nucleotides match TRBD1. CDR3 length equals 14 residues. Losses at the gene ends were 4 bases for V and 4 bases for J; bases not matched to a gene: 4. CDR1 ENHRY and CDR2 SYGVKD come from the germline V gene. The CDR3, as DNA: TGTGCCATCAGTGGACAGGGATTCGGAAACACCATATATTTT. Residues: CAISGQGFGNTIYF.

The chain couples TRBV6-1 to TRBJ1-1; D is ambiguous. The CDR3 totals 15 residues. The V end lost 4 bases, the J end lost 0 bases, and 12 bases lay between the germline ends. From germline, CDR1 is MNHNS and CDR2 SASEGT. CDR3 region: CASSARPGVNTEAFF. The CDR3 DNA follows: TGTGCCAGCAGTGCCCGGCCGGGAGTGAACACTGAAGCTTTCTTT.

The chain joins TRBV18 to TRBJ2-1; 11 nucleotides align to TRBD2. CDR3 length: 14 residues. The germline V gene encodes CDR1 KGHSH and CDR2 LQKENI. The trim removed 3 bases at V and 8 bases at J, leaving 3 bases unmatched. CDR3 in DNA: TGTGCCAGCTCACCGGGACTAGCGGTCGATGAGCAGTTCTTC. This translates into CASSPGLAVDEQFF.

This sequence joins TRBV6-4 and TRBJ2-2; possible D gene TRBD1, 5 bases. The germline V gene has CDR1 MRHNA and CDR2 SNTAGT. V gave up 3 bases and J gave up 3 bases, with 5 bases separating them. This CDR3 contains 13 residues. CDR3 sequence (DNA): TGTGCCAGCAGTGAGACAGACACCGGGGAGCTGTTTTTT. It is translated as CASSETDTGELFF.

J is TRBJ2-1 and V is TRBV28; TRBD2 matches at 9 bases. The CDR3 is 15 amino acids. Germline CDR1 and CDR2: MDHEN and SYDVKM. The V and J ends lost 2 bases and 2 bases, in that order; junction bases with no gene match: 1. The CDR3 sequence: CASSLGGGAYNEQFF. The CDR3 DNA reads TGTGCCAGCAGTTTAGGCGGGGGGGCCTACAATGAGCAGTTCTTC.

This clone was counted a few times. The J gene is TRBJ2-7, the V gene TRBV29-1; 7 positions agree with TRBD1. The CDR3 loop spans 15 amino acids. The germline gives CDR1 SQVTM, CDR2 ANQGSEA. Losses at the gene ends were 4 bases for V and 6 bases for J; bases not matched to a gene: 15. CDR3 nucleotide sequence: TGCAGCGTTGTTACAGGGGCGGTGGGTTCCGGCGAGCAGTACTTC. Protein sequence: CSVVTGAVGSGEQYF.

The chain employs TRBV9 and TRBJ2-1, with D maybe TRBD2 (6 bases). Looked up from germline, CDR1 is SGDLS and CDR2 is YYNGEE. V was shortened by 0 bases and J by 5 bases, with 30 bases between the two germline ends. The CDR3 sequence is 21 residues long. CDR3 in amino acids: CASSVEYPGVYPDGPDNEQFF. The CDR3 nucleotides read TGTGCCAGCAGCGTAGAATATCCGGGAGTCTACCCCGATGGACCCGACAATGAGCAGTTCTTC.

CDR3 sequence: CASDGLLEETQYF. CDR3 DNA: TGTGCCTCGGACGGACTCCTAGAAGAGACCCAGTACTTC. The chain is built from TRBV30 and TRBJ2-5, with D maybe TRBD2 (5 bases). Trimming removed 7 bases at V and 3 bases at J, with 15 bases between. This CDR3 region has 13 residues. CDR1 is GTSNPN, CDR2 SVGIG, per germline (reference sequence).

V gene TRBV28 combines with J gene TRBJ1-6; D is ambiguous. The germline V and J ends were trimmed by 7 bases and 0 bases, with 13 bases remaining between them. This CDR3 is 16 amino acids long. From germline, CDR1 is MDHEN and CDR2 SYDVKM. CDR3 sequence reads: CASISPWASYNSPLHF. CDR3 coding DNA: TGTGCCAGCATATCCCCTTGGGCCTCCTATAATTCACCCCTCCACTTT.

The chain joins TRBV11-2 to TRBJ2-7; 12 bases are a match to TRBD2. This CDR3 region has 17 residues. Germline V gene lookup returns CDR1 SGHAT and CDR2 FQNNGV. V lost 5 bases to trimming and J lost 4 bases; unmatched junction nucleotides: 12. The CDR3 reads CASSKGGRLAGVYEQYF. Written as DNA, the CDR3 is TGTGCCAGCAGCAAAGGAGGGCGACTAGCGGGGGTGTACGAGCAGTACTTC.

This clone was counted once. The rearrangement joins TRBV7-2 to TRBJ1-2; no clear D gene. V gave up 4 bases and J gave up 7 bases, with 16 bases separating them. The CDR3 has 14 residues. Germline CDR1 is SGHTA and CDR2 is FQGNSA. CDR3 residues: CASSSRTGFGGYTF. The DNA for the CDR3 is TGTGCCAGCAGCTCGAGGACGGGGTTTGGTGGCTACACCTTC.

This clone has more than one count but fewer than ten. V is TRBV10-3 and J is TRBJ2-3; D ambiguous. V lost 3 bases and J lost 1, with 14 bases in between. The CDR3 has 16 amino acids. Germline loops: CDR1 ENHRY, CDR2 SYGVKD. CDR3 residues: CAISDGGGGGTDTQYF. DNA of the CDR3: TGTGCCATCAGTGATGGCGGCGGCGGAGGCACAGATACGCAGTATTTT.

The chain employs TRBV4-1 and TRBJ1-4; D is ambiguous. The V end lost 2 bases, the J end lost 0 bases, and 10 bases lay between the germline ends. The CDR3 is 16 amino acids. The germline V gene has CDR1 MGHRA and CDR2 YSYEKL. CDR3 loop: CASSQPWAATNEKLFF. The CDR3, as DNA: TGCGCCAGCAGCCAACCGTGGGCTGCAACTAATGAAAAACTGTTTTTT.

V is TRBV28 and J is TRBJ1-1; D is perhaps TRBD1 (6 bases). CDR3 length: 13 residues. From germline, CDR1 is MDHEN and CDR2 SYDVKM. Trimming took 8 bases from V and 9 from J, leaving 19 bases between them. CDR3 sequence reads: CASDLSGTPKAFF. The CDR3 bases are TGTGCCAGCGACCTCTCCGGGACACCCAAAGCTTTCTTT.

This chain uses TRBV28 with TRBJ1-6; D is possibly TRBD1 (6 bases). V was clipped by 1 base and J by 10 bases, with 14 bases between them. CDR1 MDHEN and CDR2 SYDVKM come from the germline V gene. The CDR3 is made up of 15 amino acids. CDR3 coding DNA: TGTGCCAGCAGTTTATCAGGGGATCTCTGGTCACCCCTCCACTTT. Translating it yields CASSLSGDLWSPLHF.

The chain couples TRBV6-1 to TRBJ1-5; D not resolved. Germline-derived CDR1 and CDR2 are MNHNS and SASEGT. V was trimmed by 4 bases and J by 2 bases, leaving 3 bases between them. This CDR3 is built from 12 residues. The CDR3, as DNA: TGTGCCAGCAGTGGGGGCAATCAGCCCCAGCATTTT. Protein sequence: CASSGGNQPQHF.

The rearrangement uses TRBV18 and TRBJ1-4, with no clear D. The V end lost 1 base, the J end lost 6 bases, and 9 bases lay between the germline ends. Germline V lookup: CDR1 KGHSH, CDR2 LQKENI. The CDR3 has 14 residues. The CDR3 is CASSPLSGDEKLFF. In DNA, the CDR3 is TGTGCCAGCTCACCACTTAGTGGGGATGAAAAACTGTTTTTT.